Listed here are 20 T cell receptor beta chains from one sample, sequenced in a study of blood T cell repertoires in COVID-19. The data were produced by immunoSEQ multiplex PCR, yet TCRdb's version contains in-frame clones alone and is incomplete. The repertoire holds 180,000 or so clones, with 65% to 85% as singletons. The material sequenced was PBMCs or T cells enriched from blood (not recorded which). The receptors here all came from a woman aged 45-60 years in a cohort exposed to, infected with or recovered from COVID-19 (not recorded which).

This chain joins TRBV11-2 and TRBJ1-4, with a weak D call TRBD1 (6 bases). Germline V CDR1 and CDR2: SGHAT, FQNNGV. This CDR3 comprises 16 residues. V shed 1 base and J shed 8 bases, with 17 bases lying between them. The CDR3 loop reads CASSLVVQGGVEKLFF. The CDR3 bases are TGTGCCAGCAGCTTAGTGGTACAGGGTGGGGTCGAAAAACTGTTTTTT.

The V and J genes are TRBV5-1 and TRBJ2-3; 10 nucleotides match TRBD2. The CDR3 has 15 amino acids. The V segment lost 4 bases and the J segment 7 bases; nucleotides outside the gene matches: 9. The germline CDR1 and CDR2 sequences are SGHRS and YFSETQ. This CDR3 reads CASSVSGGNLNTQYF. The CDR3 nucleotides read TGCGCCAGCAGCGTTAGCGGGGGGAACCTAAATACGCAGTATTTT.

Here the CDR3 reads CASSRDRGNGELFF. The CDR3 DNA is TGTGCCAGTAGCCGGGACAGGGGGAACGGGGAGCTGTTTTTT. The chain has TRBV19 and TRBJ2-2, with 11 bases lining up with TRBD1. CDR1 and CDR2 from the germline V gene are LNHDA and SQIVND (reference sequence). This CDR3 is built from 14 residues. Germline trimming cut 6 bases from V and 7 bases from J; bases unmatched to any gene: 4.

About this clone itself: Relative to the germline gene, one junction end is altered; a read error may explain this. This chain links TRBV7-9 with TRBJ1-4; the D is unclear. This CDR3 comprises 11 residues. CDR1 and CDR2 (germline): SEHNR, FQNEAQ (reference sequence). The CDR3 reads CVSTQFEKLFF. CDR3 sequence (DNA): TGTGTCAGCACCCAGTTTGAAAAACTGTTTTTT. The entire variable domain, with the rest obtained from reference TRBV7-9 and TRBJ1-4, is as follows: DTGVSQNPRHKITKRGQNVTFRCDPISEHNRLYWYRQTLGQGPEFLTYFQNEAQLEKSRLLSDRFSAERPKGSFSTLEIQRTEQGDSAMYLCVSTQFEKLFFGSGTQLSVL.

This clone was picked up a small number of times. V and J are TRBV6-2 or TRBV6-3 and TRBJ2-7; D may be TRBD1 (6 bases). CDR3 size: 14 residues. The V and J ends lost 0 bases and 9 bases respectively, with 15 bases between them. In germline, CDR1 is MNHEY, CDR2 SVGEGT. Here the CDR3 DNA reads TGTGCCAGCAGTTACTCAGGGGGTGGAAGCGTGCAGTACTTC. Protein: CASSYSGGGSVQYF.

The V and J genes are TRBV7-2 and TRBJ2-5; perhaps TRBD2 as D (5 bases). Between the trimmed V and J ends, which lost 1 base and 5 bases, there was a span of 14 bases. This CDR3 has 15 residues. From germline, CDR1 is SGHTA and CDR2 FQGNSA. In DNA, the CDR3 is TGTGCCAGCAGCTTAGTCGGCTCTACGGGGGAGACCCAGTACTTC. Translation: CASSLVGSTGETQYF.

The chain carries TRBV30 and TRBJ1-2, with 10 nucleotides matching TRBD1. J lost 5 bases, V lost 3 bases, and 9 bases had no gene match. The CDR3 runs to 15 residues. In germline, CDR1 is GTSNPN, CDR2 SVGIG (reference sequence). CDR3 amino acids: CAWSERTGGTYGYTF. The CDR3 nucleotides are TGTGCCTGGAGCGAAAGGACAGGGGGGACATATGGCTACACCTTC. Based on the CDR3 plus reference TRBV30 and TRBJ1-2, the full variable domain is SQTIHQWPATLVQPVGSPLSLECTVEGTSNPNLYWYRQAAGRGLQLLFYSVGIGQISSEVPQNLSASRPQDRQFILSSKKLLLSDSGFYLCAWSERTGGTYGYTFGSGTRLTVV.

The chain carries TRBV10-3 and TRBJ2-7; the D gene is possibly TRBD1 (6 bases). Germline V CDR1 and CDR2: ENHRY, SYGVKD. Trimming stripped 11 bases from V and 0 bases from J, with 14 bases between. The CDR3 sequence is 13 residues long. As DNA, the CDR3 is TGTGCCGCTAGTTCAGGGGCCTCCTACGAGCAGTACTTC. Encoded protein: CAASSGASYEQYF.

This clone was counted at least ten times. The J gene is TRBJ2-7, the V gene TRBV29-1; perhaps TRBD1 as D (6 bases). The CDR3 loop spans 12 amino acids. Germline CDR1 and CDR2: SQVTM and ANQGSEA. The V end lost 4 bases, the J end lost 2 bases, and 9 bases lay between the germline ends. Here the CDR3 reads CSVATGTYEQYF. The CDR3 DNA sequence: TGCAGCGTTGCAACAGGGACCTACGAGCAGTACTTC.

The J gene is TRBJ2-2, the V gene TRBV21-1; the table's D gene call, TRBD2, was not cross checked with the DNA. TRBV21-1 is a recognized pseudogene. The length of the CDR3 is 15 residues. Here the CDR3 reads CASSKARGWSGELFF. The CDR3 bases are TGTGCCAGCAGCAAAGCCCGGGGGTGGTCCGGGGAGCTGTTTTTT.

The rearrangement joins TRBV3-1 (or the pseudogene TRBV3-2) to TRBJ2-1, with TRBD2 identical over 8 bases. The germline V gene encodes CDR1 LGHDT and CDR2 YNNKEL (reference sequence). The trim removed 0 bases at V and 4 bases at J, leaving 5 bases unmatched. There are 16 residues in the CDR3. CDR3 in amino acids: CASSQDRVAGYNEQFF. The DNA for the CDR3 is TGTGCCAGCAGCCAAGACAGGGTAGCGGGGTACAATGAGCAGTTCTTC.

The V gene is TRBV6-2 or TRBV6-3, the J gene TRBJ2-3; D uncertain. The germline V and J ends were trimmed by 1 base and 4 bases, with 12 bases remaining between them. The CDR3 loop spans 15 amino acids. Per the germline V gene, CDR1 is MNHEY and CDR2 is SVGEGT. The CDR3 bases are TGTGCCAGCAGTTACTATCGCCTATCCCCAGATACGCAGTATTTT. Encoded protein: CASSYYRLSPDTQYF.

This clone was seen a single time. The chain combines TRBV24-1 with TRBJ2-5; 10 nucleotides agree with TRBD1. Germline V gene lookup returns CDR1 KGHDR and CDR2 SFDVKD. V lost 0 bases and J lost 5; bases outside the gene matches: 5. The CDR3 is 16 residues long. DNA for the CDR3: TGTGCCACCAGTGATTTGCGGACAGGGGGGAAGGAGACCCAGTACTTC. As protein: CATSDLRTGGKETQYF.

The J gene is TRBJ2-1, the V gene TRBV3-1 (or the pseudogene TRBV3-2), with 7 positions matching TRBD1. Trimming cost V 2 bases and J 15 bases; bases outside gene matches: 7. Germline assignment: CDR1 LGHDT and CDR2 YNNKEL (reference sequence). This CDR3 comprises 12 residues. The CDR3: CASSQPDRARFF. The CDR3 DNA sequence: TGTGCCAGCAGCCAACCCGACAGGGCGCGGTTCTTC.

The genes are TRBV28 and TRBJ1-2; 7 nucleotides align to TRBD1. CDR1 MDHEN and CDR2 SYDVKM come from the germline V gene. Trimming removed 6 bases from V and 0 bases from J; junction bases left unmatched: 7. The CDR3 contains 15 residues. CDR3 in amino acids: CASRGGQSPNYGYTF. CDR3 sequence (DNA): TGTGCCAGCAGAGGGGGCCAGTCACCTAACTATGGCTACACCTTC.

This clone appeared once. CDR3 sequence reads: CASSWSLGGVQTQYF. CDR3 DNA: TGTGCCAGCAGCTGGTCGTTAGGGGGAGTTCAGACCCAGTACTTC. The chain links TRBV7-8 to TRBJ2-5; possibly TRBD1 for D (6 bases). V was trimmed by 4 bases and J by 6 bases, leaving 18 bases between them. CDR3 length: 15 residues. Germline V gives CDR1 SGHVS, CDR2 FQNEAQ.

The chain has TRBV3-1 (or the pseudogene TRBV3-2) and TRBJ2-1; D gene ambiguous. V dropped 0 bases and J dropped 7 bases, with 16 bases sitting between them. This CDR3 comprises 16 residues. CDR1 is LGHDT and CDR2 is YNNKEL in the germline V gene (reference sequence). CDR3: CASSQDLPRVGNEQFF. The CDR3 DNA reads as TGTGCCAGCAGCCAAGATCTACCCCGGGTCGGTAATGAGCAGTTCTTC.

The CDR3 DNA sequence: TGTGCCAGCAGCCAAGTCCGCAGGGGTGAGCAGTTCTTC. Translation: CASSQVRRGEQFF. The chain recombines TRBV3-1 (or the pseudogene TRBV3-2) with TRBJ2-1; a possible D gene is TRBD1 (6 bases). The V gene lost 1 base and the J gene lost 9 bases, with 10 bases spanning the gap. From germline, CDR1 is LGHDT and CDR2 YNNKEL (reference sequence). The CDR3 sequence is 13 residues long.

V is TRBV6-5 and J is TRBJ2-7, with TRBD1 as a possible D gene (6 bases). The CDR3 length is 14 residues. V dropped 6 bases and J dropped 5 bases, with 17 bases sitting between them. Germline V CDR1 and CDR2: MNHEY, SVGAGI. The CDR3 reads CASSLQGESDEQYF. The DNA for the CDR3 is TGTGCCAGCAGCCTACAGGGTGAGAGCGACGAGCAGTACTTC.

V is TRBV3-1 (or the pseudogene TRBV3-2) and J is TRBJ1-1, with D perhaps TRBD1 (5 bases). The CDR3 is made up of 13 amino acids. Germline lookup yields CDR1 LGHDT and CDR2 YNNKEL (reference sequence). V lost 1 base and J 3 bases, leaving 6 bases between the germline ends. The CDR3 reads CASSQVGHTEAFF. The DNA of the CDR3 is TGTGCCAGCAGCCAAGTGGGGCACACTGAAGCTTTCTTT.